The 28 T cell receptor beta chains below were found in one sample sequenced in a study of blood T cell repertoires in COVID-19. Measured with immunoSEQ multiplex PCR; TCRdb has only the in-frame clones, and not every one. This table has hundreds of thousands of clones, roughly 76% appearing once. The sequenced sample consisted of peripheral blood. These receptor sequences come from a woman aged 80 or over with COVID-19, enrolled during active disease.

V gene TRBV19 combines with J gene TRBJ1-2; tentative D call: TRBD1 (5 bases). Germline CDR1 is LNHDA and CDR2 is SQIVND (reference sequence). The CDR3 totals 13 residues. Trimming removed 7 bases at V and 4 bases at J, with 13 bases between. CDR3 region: CASTPQGSYGYTF. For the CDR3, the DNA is TGTGCCAGTACCCCGCAGGGATCCTATGGCTACACCTTC.

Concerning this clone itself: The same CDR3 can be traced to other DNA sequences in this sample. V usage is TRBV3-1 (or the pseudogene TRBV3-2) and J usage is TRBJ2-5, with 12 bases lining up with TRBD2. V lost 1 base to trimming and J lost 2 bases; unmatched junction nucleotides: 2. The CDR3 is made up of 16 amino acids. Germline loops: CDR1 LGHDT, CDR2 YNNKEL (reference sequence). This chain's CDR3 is CASSQGLAGGQETQYF. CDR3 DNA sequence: TGTGCCAGCAGCCAAGGGCTAGCGGGGGGGCAAGAGACCCAGTACTTC.

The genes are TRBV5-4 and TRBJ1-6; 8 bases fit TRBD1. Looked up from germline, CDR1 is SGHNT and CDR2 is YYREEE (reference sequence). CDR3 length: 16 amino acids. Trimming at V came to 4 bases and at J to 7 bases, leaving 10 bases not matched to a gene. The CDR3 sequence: CASSPGTGRRNSPLHF. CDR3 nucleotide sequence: TGTGCCAGCAGCCCAGGGACAGGCCGGAGGAATTCACCCCTCCACTTT.

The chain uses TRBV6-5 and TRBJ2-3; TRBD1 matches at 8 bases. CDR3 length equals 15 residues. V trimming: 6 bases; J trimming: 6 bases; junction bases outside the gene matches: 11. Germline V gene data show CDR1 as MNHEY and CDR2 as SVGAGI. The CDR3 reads CASRTSGGLPDTQYF. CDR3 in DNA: TGTGCCAGCAGGACCTCAGGGGGCCTCCCGGATACGCAGTATTTT.

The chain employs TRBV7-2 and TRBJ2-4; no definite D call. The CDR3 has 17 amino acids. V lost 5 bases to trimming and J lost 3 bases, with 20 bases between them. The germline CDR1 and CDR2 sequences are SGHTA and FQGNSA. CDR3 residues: CASSRSSIEPGKNIQYF. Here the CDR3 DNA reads TGTGCCAGCAGCCGGAGTTCAATCGAGCCGGGCAAAAACATTCAGTACTTC.

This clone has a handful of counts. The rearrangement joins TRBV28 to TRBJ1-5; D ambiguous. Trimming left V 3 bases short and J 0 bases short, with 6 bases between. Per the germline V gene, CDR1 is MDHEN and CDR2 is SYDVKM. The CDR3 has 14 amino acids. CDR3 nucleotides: TGTGCCAGCAGTTTCGGAGTTAGCAATCAGCCCCAGCATTTT. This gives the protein CASSFGVSNQPQHF. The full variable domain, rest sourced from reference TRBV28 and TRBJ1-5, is DVKVTQSSRYLVKRTGEKVFLECVQDMDHENMFWYRQDPGLGLRLIYFSYDVKMKEKGDIPEGYSVSREKKERFSLILESASTNQTSMYLCASSFGVSNQPQHFGDGTRLSIL.

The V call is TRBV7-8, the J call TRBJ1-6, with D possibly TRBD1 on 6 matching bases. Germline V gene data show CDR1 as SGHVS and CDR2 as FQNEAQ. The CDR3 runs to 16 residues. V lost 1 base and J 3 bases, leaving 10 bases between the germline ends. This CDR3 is CASSLEGVFYNSPLHF. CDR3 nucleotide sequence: TGTGCCAGCAGCTTAGAGGGGGTTTTCTATAATTCACCCCTCCACTTT.

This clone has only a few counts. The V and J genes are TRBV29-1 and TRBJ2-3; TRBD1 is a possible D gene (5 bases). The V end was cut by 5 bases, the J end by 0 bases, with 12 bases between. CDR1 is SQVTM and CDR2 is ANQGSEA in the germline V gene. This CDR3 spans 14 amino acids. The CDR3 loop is CSVPRAASTDTQYF. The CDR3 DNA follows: TGCAGCGTTCCCAGGGCGGCTAGCACAGATACGCAGTATTTT.

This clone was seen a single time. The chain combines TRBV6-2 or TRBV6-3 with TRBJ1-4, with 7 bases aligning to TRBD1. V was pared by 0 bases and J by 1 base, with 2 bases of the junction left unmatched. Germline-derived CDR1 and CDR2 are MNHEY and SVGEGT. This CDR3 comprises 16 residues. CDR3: CASSYSDRRTNEKLFF. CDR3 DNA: TGTGCCAGCAGTTACTCGGACAGGAGAACTAATGAAAAACTGTTTTTT.

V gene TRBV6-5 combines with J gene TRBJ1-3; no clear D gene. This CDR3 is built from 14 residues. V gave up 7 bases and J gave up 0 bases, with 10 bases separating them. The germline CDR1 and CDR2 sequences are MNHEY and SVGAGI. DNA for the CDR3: TGTGCCAGCACGTTGACAAACTCTGGAAACACCATATATTTT. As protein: CASTLTNSGNTIYF.

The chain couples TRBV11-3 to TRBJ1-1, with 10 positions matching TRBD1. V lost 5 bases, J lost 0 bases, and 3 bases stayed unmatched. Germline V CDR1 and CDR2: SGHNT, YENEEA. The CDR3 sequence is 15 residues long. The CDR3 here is CASSHGTGVNTEAFF. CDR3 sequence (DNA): TGTGCCAGCAGCCATGGGACAGGGGTGAACACTGAAGCTTTCTTT.

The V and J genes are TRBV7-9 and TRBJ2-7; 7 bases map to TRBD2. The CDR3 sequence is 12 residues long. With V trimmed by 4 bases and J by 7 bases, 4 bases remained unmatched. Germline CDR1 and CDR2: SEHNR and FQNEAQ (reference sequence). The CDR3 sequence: CASSSGGKEQYF. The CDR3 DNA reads TGTGCCAGCAGCTCCGGGGGGAAAGAGCAGTACTTC.

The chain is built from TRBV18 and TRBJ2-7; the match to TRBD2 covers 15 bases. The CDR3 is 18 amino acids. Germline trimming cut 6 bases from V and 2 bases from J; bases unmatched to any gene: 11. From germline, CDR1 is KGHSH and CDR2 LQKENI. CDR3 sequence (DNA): TGTGCCAGCTCCACTTCCGGGACTAGCGGGAGGAGGGCCTACGAGCAGTACTTC. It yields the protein CASSTSGTSGRRAYEQYF.

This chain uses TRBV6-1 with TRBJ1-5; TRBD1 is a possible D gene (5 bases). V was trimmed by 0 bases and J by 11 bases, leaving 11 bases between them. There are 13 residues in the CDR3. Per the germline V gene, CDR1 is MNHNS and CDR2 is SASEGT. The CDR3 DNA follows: TGTGCCAGCAGTGAAGCCGACGGGGGGGCCCAGCATTTT. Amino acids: CASSEADGGAQHF.

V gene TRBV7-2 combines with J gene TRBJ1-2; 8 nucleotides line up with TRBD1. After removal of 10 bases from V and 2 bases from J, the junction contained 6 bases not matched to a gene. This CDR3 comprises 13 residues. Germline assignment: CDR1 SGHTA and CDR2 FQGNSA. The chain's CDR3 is CAIQTGANYGYTF. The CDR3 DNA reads TGTGCCATCCAGACAGGGGCGAACTATGGCTACACCTTC. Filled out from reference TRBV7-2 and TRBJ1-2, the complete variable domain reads GAGVSQSPSNKVTEKGKDVELRCDPISGHTALYWYRQSLGQGLEFLIYFQGNSAPDKSGLPSDRFSAERTGGSVSTLTIQRTQQEDSAVYLCAIQTGANYGYTFGSGTRLTVV.

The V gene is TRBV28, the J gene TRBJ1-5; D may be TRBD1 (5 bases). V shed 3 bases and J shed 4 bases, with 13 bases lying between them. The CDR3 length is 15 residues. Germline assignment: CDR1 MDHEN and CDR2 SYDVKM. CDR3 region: CASSFWQGGNQPQHF. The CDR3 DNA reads TGTGCCAGCAGTTTCTGGCAGGGCGGTAATCAGCCCCAGCATTTT.

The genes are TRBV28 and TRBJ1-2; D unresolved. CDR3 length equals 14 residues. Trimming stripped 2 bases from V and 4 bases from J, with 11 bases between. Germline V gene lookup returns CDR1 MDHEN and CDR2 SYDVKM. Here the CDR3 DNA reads TGTGCCAGCAGTTTAGAACACAGCTTCTATGGCTACACCTTC. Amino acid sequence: CASSLEHSFYGYTF.

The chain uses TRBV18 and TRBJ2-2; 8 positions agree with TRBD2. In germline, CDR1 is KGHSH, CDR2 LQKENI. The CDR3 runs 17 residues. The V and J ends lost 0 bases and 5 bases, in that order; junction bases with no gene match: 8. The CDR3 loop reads CASSPPGGSGGTGELFF. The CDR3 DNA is TGTGCCAGCTCACCACCGGGAGGCTCGGGAGGGACCGGGGAGCTGTTTTTT.

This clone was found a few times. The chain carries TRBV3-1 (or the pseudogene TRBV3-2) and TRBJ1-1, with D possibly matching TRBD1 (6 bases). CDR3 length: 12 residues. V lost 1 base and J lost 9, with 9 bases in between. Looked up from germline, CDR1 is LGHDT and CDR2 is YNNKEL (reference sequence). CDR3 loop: CASSQGDRKAFF. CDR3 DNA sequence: TGTGCCAGCAGCCAAGGAGACAGGAAAGCTTTCTTT.

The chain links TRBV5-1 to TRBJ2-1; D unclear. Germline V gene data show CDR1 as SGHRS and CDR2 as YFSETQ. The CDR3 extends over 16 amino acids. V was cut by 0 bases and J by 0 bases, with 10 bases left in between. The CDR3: CASSLAGRISYNEQFF. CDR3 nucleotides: TGCGCCAGCAGCTTGGCAGGCAGAATCTCCTACAATGAGCAGTTCTTC.

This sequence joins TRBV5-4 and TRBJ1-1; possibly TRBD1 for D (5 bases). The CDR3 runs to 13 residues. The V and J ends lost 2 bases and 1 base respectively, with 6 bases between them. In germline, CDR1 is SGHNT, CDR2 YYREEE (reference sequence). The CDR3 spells CASSLQENTEAFF. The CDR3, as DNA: TGTGCCAGCAGCTTACAGGAGAACACTGAAGCTTTCTTT.

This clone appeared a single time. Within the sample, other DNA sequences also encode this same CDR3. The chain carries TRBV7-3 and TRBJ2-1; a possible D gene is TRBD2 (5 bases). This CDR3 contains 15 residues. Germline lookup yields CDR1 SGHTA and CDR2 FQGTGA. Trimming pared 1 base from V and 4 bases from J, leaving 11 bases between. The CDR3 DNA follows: TGTGCCAGCAGCTTAAACAGCGGAAGTTACAATGAGCAGTTCTTC. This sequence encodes CASSLNSGSYNEQFF.

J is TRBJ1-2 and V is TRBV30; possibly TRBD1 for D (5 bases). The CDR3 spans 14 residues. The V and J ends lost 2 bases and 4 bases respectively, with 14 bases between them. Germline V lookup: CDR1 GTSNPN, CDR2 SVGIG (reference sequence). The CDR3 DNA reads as TGTGCCTGGAGTCTCCCCTGGGGGGGCTATGGCTACACCTTC. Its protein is CAWSLPWGGYGYTF.

The CDR3 DNA reads TGTGCCAGTAGTATATTTGGGGGGAATAGCAATCAGCCCCAGCATTTT. Its protein product is CASSIFGGNSNQPQHF. The chain is built from TRBV19 and TRBJ1-5, with D possibly being TRBD1 (5 bases). Germline loops: CDR1 LNHDA, CDR2 SQIVND (reference sequence). The V end lost 2 bases, the J end lost 0 bases, and 11 bases lay between the germline ends. The CDR3 extends over 16 amino acids.

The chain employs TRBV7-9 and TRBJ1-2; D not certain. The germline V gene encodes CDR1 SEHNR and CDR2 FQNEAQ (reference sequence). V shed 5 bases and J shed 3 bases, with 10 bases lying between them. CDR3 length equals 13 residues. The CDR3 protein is CASSPEADYGYTF. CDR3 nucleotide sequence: TGTGCCAGCAGCCCGGAGGCCGACTATGGCTACACCTTC.

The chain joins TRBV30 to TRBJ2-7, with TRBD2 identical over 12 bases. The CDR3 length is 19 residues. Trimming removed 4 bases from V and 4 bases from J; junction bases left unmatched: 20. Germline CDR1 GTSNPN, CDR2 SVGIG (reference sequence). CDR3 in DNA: TGTGCCTGGACAGGTAGGGGGTGGACTAGCGGGAAGTTGACGTACGAGCAGTACTTC. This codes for CAWTGRGWTSGKLTYEQYF.

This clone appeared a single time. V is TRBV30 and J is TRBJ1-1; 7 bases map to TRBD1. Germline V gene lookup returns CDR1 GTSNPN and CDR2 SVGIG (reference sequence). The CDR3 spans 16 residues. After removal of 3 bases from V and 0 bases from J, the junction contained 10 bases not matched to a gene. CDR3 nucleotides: TGTGCCTGGAGCCCCTTGGGACAGACCATGAACACTGAAGCTTTCTTT. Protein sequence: CAWSPLGQTMNTEAFF.

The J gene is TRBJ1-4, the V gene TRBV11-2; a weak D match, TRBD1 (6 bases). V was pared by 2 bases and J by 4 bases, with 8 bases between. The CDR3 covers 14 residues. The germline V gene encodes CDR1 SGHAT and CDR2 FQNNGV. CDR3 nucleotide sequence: TGTGCCAGCAGCTTAACCAGGGGTAATGAAAAACTGTTTTTT. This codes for CASSLTRGNEKLFF.